A single sample gave rise to the 12 T cell receptor beta chains below, sequenced in a study of cytomegalovirus exposure and HLA in healthy donors. Vbeta (60) and Jbeta (13) primers were used in the PCR. Generated by immunoSEQ multiplex PCR, the TCRdb table keeps only in-frame clones and is missing some. The sample data list about 43,000 clones. Sequenced input: PBMCs. These receptors were collected from a young woman in good health and CMV-seronegative.

J is TRBJ1-5 and V is TRBV6-6, with D uncertain. This CDR3 is built from 13 residues. V dropped 2 bases and J dropped 7 bases, with 9 bases sitting between them. CDR1 is MNHNY and CDR2 is SVGAGI in the germline V gene (reference sequence). The CDR3 sequence: CASSYGSQQPQHF. The CDR3 coding sequence is TGTGCCAGCAGTTACGGCAGTCAGCAGCCCCAGCATTTT.

The chain uses TRBV6-1 and TRBJ1-1, with D possibly TRBD1 on 5 matching bases. The CDR3 spans 15 residues. Germline loops: CDR1 MNHNS, CDR2 SASEGT. V was trimmed by 6 bases and J by 5 bases, leaving 19 bases between them. This CDR3 is CASRLLRGTGTEAFF. CDR3 in DNA: TGTGCCAGCAGACTACTAAGGGGTACCGGGACTGAAGCTTTCTTT.

This chain's CDR3 is CATSRDRGDVDEQYF. Here the CDR3 DNA reads TGTGCCACCAGCAGAGACCGCGGGGACGTCGACGAGCAGTACTTC. The rearrangement links TRBV15 to TRBJ2-7, with D perhaps matching TRBD2 (6 bases). This CDR3 contains 15 residues. CDR1 LNHNV and CDR2 YYDKDF come from the germline V gene (reference sequence). V dropped 0 bases and J dropped 5 bases, with 14 bases sitting between them.

This rearrangement joins TRBV7-9 to TRBJ2-7; D remains unclear. V lost 5 bases and J lost 7, with 12 bases in between. Germline CDR1 is SEHNR and CDR2 is FQNEAQ (reference sequence). The CDR3 covers 12 residues. CDR3 DNA: TGTGCCAGCAGCAGTACAGTCCGGGAGCAGTACTTC. Encoded protein: CASSSTVREQYF.

The chain is built from TRBV19 and TRBJ2-4; D perhaps matches TRBD1 (5 bases). Germline assignment: CDR1 LNHDA and CDR2 SQIVND (reference sequence). Between the trimmed V and J ends, which lost 0 bases and 5 bases, there was a span of 14 bases. The CDR3 runs to 16 residues. The CDR3 spells CASSIEAQGFQNIQYF. The CDR3 nucleotides read TGTGCCAGTAGTATAGAAGCCCAGGGTTTCCAAAACATTCAGTACTTC. Using reference TRBV19 and TRBJ2-4 for the parts outside the CDR3, the full variable domain is DGGITQSPKYLFRKEGQNVTLSCEQNLNHDAMYWYRQDPGQGLRLIYYSQIVNDFQKGDIAEGYSVSREKKESFPLTVTSAQKNPTAFYLCASSIEAQGFQNIQYFGAGTRLSVL.

The chain employs TRBV4-2 and TRBJ1-2; maybe TRBD1 (6 bases). The ends were cut back, 0 bases at V and 4 bases at J, with 18 bases in the middle. The CDR3 consists of 17 residues. The germline gives CDR1 LGHNA, CDR2 YNFKEQ. CDR3: CASSQDFPDRGVYGYTF. Here the CDR3 DNA reads TGTGCCAGCAGCCAAGATTTCCCGGACAGAGGAGTCTATGGCTACACCTTC.

DNA for the CDR3: TGCGCCAGCAGCTTCCAACCTCTTTCGGACAGGGTGAACACTGAAGCTTTCTTT. Protein: CASSFQPLSDRVNTEAFF. The chain has TRBV5-1 and TRBJ1-1; 8 bases are shared with TRBD1. The J segment lost 0 bases and the V segment lost 2 bases, leaving 12 bases of the junction unmatched. CDR3 length: 18 amino acids. The V gene's germline CDR1 is SGHRS and CDR2 YFSETQ.

J is TRBJ1-3 and V is TRBV2, with D maybe TRBD1 (6 bases). The germline V gene has CDR1 SNHLY and CDR2 FYNNEI. V dropped 6 bases and J dropped 0 bases, with 15 bases sitting between them. The CDR3 spans 16 residues. The CDR3 region has the DNA TGTGCCAGCAGATACTCGGGACACCTCTCTGGAAACACCATATATTTT. Protein: CASRYSGHLSGNTIYF.

The chain is built from TRBV18 and TRBJ1-4; the D gene is possibly TRBD1 (6 bases). Germline-derived CDR1 and CDR2 are KGHSH and LQKENI. The CDR3 is made up of 15 amino acids. Trimming stripped 6 bases from V and 3 bases from J, with 14 bases between. CDR3 nucleotides: TGTGCCAGCTCCCGAAACAGGGCTCCTAATGAAAAACTGTTTTTT. It encodes CASSRNRAPNEKLFF.

The chain carries TRBV30 and TRBJ2-6; possible D gene TRBD1, 6 bases. The CDR3 is 14 residues long. Trimming pared 5 bases from V and 4 bases from J, leaving 12 bases between. The germline V gene has CDR1 GTSNPN and CDR2 SVGIG (reference sequence). The CDR3 coding sequence is TGTGCCTGGGGTACAGGGACCGGGGCCAACGTCCTGACTTTC. The encoded protein is CAWGTGTGANVLTF.

For the CDR3, the DNA is TGTGCCAGCAGACGCTTAATCGGCGGGAGATTCCACGAGCAGTACTTC. Translating gives CASRRLIGGRFHEQYF. The J gene is TRBJ2-7, the V gene TRBV11-2, with 7 bases aligning to TRBD2. V trimming: 6 bases; J trimming: 5 bases; junction bases outside the gene matches: 16. CDR3 size: 16 residues. Per the germline V gene, CDR1 is SGHAT and CDR2 is FQNNGV.

CDR3 residues: CASRTGGSHNEQFF. The CDR3 DNA reads TGTGCCAGCAGGACAGGGGGGAGTCACAATGAGCAGTTCTTC. The rearrangement links TRBV28 to TRBJ2-1; 9 positions match TRBD1. The CDR3 is 14 amino acids. Germline CDR1 reads MDHEN; CDR2 reads SYDVKM. With 6 bases clipped from V and 5 bases from J, the junction kept 5 bases outside the gene matches. Full variable domain (remainder filled in from reference TRBV28 and TRBJ2-1): DVKVTQSSRYLVKRTGEKVFLECVQDMDHENMFWYRQDPGLGLRLIYFSYDVKMKEKGDIPEGYSVSREKKERFSLILESASTNQTSMYLCASRTGGSHNEQFFGPGTRLTVL.